The 26 T cell receptor beta chains given below trace back to one sample, sequenced in a study of control samples from healthy donors and cancer patients. The repertoire was sequenced with immunoSEQ multiplex PCR; TCRdb's copy has only in-frame clones and lacks some. Among fewer than 200,000 clones listed, approximately 94% were seen once. Material for sequencing was PBMCs. The receptors come from a man between 60 and 75 years old with colorectal cancer.

The chain is built from TRBV3-1 (or the pseudogene TRBV3-2) and TRBJ2-5; D is undetermined. The CDR3 has 14 amino acids. Germline V gene lookup returns CDR1 LGHDT and CDR2 YNNKEL (reference sequence). V gave up 1 base and J gave up 9 bases, with 15 bases separating them. The CDR3 bases are TGTGCCAGCAGCCAAGGAAGTGTGGGCATGGCCCAGTACTTC. This codes for CASSQGSVGMAQYF.

This clone was observed once. V and J are TRBV19 and TRBJ2-4; no reliable D call. The CDR3 sequence is 17 residues long. Germline loops: CDR1 LNHDA, CDR2 SQIVND (reference sequence). V was clipped by 3 bases and J by 0 bases, with 15 bases between them. The CDR3: CASSIMPSVLAKNIQYF. The CDR3 DNA reads as TGTGCCAGTAGTATTATGCCCAGCGTACTAGCCAAAAACATTCAGTACTTC.

On this clone: One junction end disagrees with the germline gene, perhaps due to a read error. The chain employs TRBV2 and TRBJ2-2; 11 positions agree with TRBD2. The length of the CDR3 is 15 residues. Germline V gene sequence: CDR1 SNHLY, CDR2 FYNNEI. The CDR3 sequence: CACSGTSGGTGELFF. CDR3 DNA sequence: TGTGCCTGCAGCGGAACTAGCGGGGGTACCGGGGAGCTGTTTTTT.

The chain couples TRBV27 to TRBJ1-5; D perhaps matches TRBD1 (5 bases). The germline V gene encodes CDR1 MNHEY and CDR2 SMNVEV (reference sequence). CDR3 length: 15 residues. V dropped 4 bases and J dropped 0 bases, with 10 bases sitting between them. CDR3: CASSSGTASNQPQHF. The CDR3 DNA follows: TGTGCCAGCAGTTCCGGGACCGCTAGCAATCAGCCCCAGCATTTT.

The gene calls are TRBV19 and TRBJ2-2, with D maybe TRBD2 (5 bases). CDR3 size: 15 residues. Trimming left V 6 bases short and J 2 bases short, with 13 bases between. Germline V CDR1 and CDR2: LNHDA, SQIVND (reference sequence). CDR3: CASRKDGINTGELFF. The CDR3 DNA is TGTGCCAGTAGGAAAGACGGGATCAACACCGGGGAGCTGTTTTTT.

The chain couples TRBV24-1 to TRBJ2-3, with 7 bases fitting TRBD1. The CDR3 has 15 amino acids. The V and J ends lost 4 bases and 0 bases, in that order; junction bases with no gene match: 3. CDR1 is KGHDR, CDR2 SFDVKD, per germline. The chain's CDR3 is CATSDGQDSTDTQYF. CDR3 in DNA: TGTGCCACCAGTGACGGACAGGATAGCACAGATACGCAGTATTTT.

The V call is TRBV3-1 (or the pseudogene TRBV3-2), the J call TRBJ2-1, with 13 bases fitting TRBD2. J was trimmed by 6 bases and V by 6 bases; bases with no gene match: 14. The germline V gene encodes CDR1 LGHDT and CDR2 YNNKEL (reference sequence). The CDR3 spans 18 residues. The CDR3 sequence: CASRPQAPLAGGRNEQFF. In DNA, the CDR3 is TGTGCCAGCAGGCCTCAAGCCCCACTAGCGGGGGGGCGCAATGAGCAGTTCTTC.

This chain uses TRBV15 with TRBJ1-6; D gene ambiguous. Germline lookup yields CDR1 LNHNV and CDR2 YYDKDF (reference sequence). CDR3 size: 16 residues. The germline V and J ends were trimmed by 1 base and 0 bases, with 7 bases remaining between them. CDR3 in amino acids: CATSRVASSYNSPLHF. The DNA for the CDR3 is TGTGCCACCAGCAGAGTAGCAAGCTCCTATAATTCACCCCTCCACTTT.

This clone was found a few times. This chain connects TRBV5-1 to TRBJ1-2; D remains unclear. The CDR3 extends over 15 amino acids. V lost 2 bases to trimming and J lost 0 bases, with 11 bases between them. The germline V gene has CDR1 SGHRS and CDR2 YFSETQ. The CDR3 here is CASSLTLEANYGYTF. The CDR3, as DNA: TGCGCCAGCAGCTTAACACTCGAAGCTAACTATGGCTACACCTTC.

V and J are TRBV4-3 and TRBJ1-2; weak D call: TRBD1 (6 bases). The CDR3 sequence is 18 residues long. Germline assignment: CDR1 LGHNA and CDR2 YSLEER. The V end lost 0 bases, the J end lost 3 bases, and 20 bases lay between the germline ends. The CDR3 here is CASSQDLTGQLGDYGYTF. In DNA form, the CDR3 reads TGCGCCAGCAGCCAAGATCTTACAGGGCAACTGGGGGACTATGGCTACACCTTC.

This rearrangement joins TRBV2 to TRBJ2-3, with a tentative D call TRBD1 (5 bases). Germline V gene lookup returns CDR1 SNHLY and CDR2 FYNNEI. This CDR3 has 14 amino acids. V gave up 11 bases and J gave up 4 bases, with 19 bases separating them. The CDR3 region is CAGSQGAQSDTQYF. The CDR3 nucleotides are TGTGCCGGCTCCCAGGGTGCCCAGTCAGATACGCAGTATTTT.

This clone is a singleton in its sample. In DNA form, the CDR3 reads TGTGCCATCAGTGAGGCGGCGGGCAATCAGCCCCAGCATTTT. Residues: CAISEAAGNQPQHF. This rearrangement joins TRBV10-3 to TRBJ1-5; D remains ambiguous. Germline CDR1 ENHRY, CDR2 SYGVKD. The CDR3 contains 14 residues. The V end lost 2 bases, the J end lost 2 bases, and 7 bases lay between the germline ends.

The chain joins TRBV11-2 to TRBJ2-7; 7 bases are shared with TRBD1. Germline lookup yields CDR1 SGHAT and CDR2 FQNNGV. The CDR3 covers 13 residues. V shed 5 bases and J 2 bases; nucleotides not matched to a gene: 3. This CDR3 reads CASSQGVPYEQYF. In DNA, the CDR3 is TGTGCCAGCAGCCAGGGGGTCCCCTACGAGCAGTACTTC.

The V call is TRBV5-6, the J call TRBJ2-2; TRBD2 might be the D (6 bases). In germline, CDR1 is SGHDT, CDR2 YYEEEE. Trimming took 1 base from V and 1 from J, leaving 8 bases between them. This CDR3 region has 15 residues. DNA of the CDR3: TGTGCCAGCAGCTTGCCCGGGGGGAACACCGGGGAGCTGTTTTTT. Translating gives CASSLPGGNTGELFF.

V gene TRBV19 combines with J gene TRBJ1-4; D ambiguous. The germline V gene encodes CDR1 LNHDA and CDR2 SQIVND (reference sequence). This CDR3 comprises 12 residues. Trimming removed 2 bases at V and 2 bases at J, with 0 bases between. The CDR3 sequence: CASSITNEKLFF. The CDR3 coding sequence is TGTGCCAGTAGTATAACTAATGAAAAACTGTTTTTT.

This rearrangement joins TRBV14 to TRBJ1-3; D call uncertain. The V end was cut by 0 bases, the J end by 0 bases, with 18 bases between. Germline V gene lookup returns CDR1 SGHDN and CDR2 FVKESK. The CDR3 length is 19 residues. The CDR3 loop reads CASSQEVGRRLISGNTIYF. The CDR3 DNA reads as TGTGCCAGCAGCCAAGAGGTGGGCAGGCGGTTGATCTCTGGAAACACCATATATTTT.

The V call is TRBV21-1, the J call TRBJ2-5; TRBD2, as called in the table, went unchecked against the DNA. TRBV21-1 is tagged as a pseudogene. The CDR3 loop spans 12 amino acids. CDR3 residues: CASTSDRGTSYF. In DNA, the CDR3 is TGTGCCAGCACCTCTGACCGGGGTACCTCGTACTTC.

The chain recombines TRBV5-1 with TRBJ2-3; a weak D match, TRBD2 (7 bases). The V gene's germline CDR1 is SGHRS and CDR2 YFSETQ. The CDR3 is 16 residues long. The V gene lost 4 bases and the J gene lost 5 bases, with 20 bases spanning the gap. In DNA, the CDR3 is TGCGCCAGCAGCGCCTCCGGGGGGCTGGACATAGATACGCAGTATTTT. Encoded protein: CASSASGGLDIDTQYF.

The chain combines TRBV6-2 or TRBV6-3 with TRBJ2-7, with 11 bases that match TRBD2. The CDR3 has 16 residues. V gave up 5 bases and J gave up 6 bases; unmatched junction bases: 12. Germline-derived CDR1 and CDR2 are MNHEY and SVGEGT. CDR3 residues: CASSPTGTSGEGEQYF. The CDR3 nucleotides read TGTGCCAGCAGTCCAACCGGGACTAGCGGCGAGGGCGAGCAGTACTTC.

The rearrangement links TRBV5-6 to TRBJ2-5, with D possibly called TRBD1 or TRBD2 (6 bases each). The germline V and J ends were trimmed by 4 bases and 4 bases, with 14 bases remaining between them. The CDR3 consists of 14 residues. Germline lookup yields CDR1 SGHDT and CDR2 YYEEEE. Written as DNA, the CDR3 is TGTGCCAGCAGCGTAGGGGGGATCGGAGAGACCCAGTACTTC. This codes for CASSVGGIGETQYF.

The genes are TRBV3-1 (or the pseudogene TRBV3-2) and TRBJ1-1; TRBD1 matches 9 bases. The CDR3 contains 15 residues. J gave up 5 bases and V 6 bases, and 10 bases lay outside the gene matches. The germline gives CDR1 LGHDT, CDR2 YNNKEL (reference sequence). The CDR3 sequence is CASSPQGAGVTEAFF. In nucleotides, the CDR3 is TGTGCCAGCAGTCCACAGGGGGCAGGGGTTACTGAAGCTTTCTTT.

The chain combines TRBV3-1 (or the pseudogene TRBV3-2) with TRBJ2-7, with 11 bases matching TRBD2. The CDR3 sequence is 15 residues long. Germline V gene sequence: CDR1 LGHDT, CDR2 YNNKEL (reference sequence). J gave up 2 bases and V 4 bases, and 4 bases lay outside the gene matches. The CDR3 spells CASSPLAGDPYEQYF. CDR3 coding DNA: TGTGCCAGCAGCCCACTAGCGGGGGATCCCTACGAGCAGTACTTC.

This chain links TRBV14 with TRBJ2-2; D is undetermined. The V and J ends lost 4 bases and 7 bases respectively, with 10 bases between them. CDR3 length equals 13 residues. From germline, CDR1 is SGHDN and CDR2 FVKESK. The CDR3 bases are TGTGCCAGCAGCCGAGGTTGGGGCGGGGAGCTGTTTTTT. Its translation is CASSRGWGGELFF.

The CDR3 DNA reads as TGTGCCAGCAGCAGTTCCGGGAGCTCTGGAAACACCATATATTTT. The encoded protein is CASSSSGSSGNTIYF. The chain joins TRBV9 to TRBJ1-3; D is ambiguous. Trimming left V 4 bases short and J 0 bases short, with 11 bases between. The germline gives CDR1 SGDLS, CDR2 YYNGEE. The CDR3 has 15 amino acids.

In the case of this clone: This specimen includes other DNA sequences encoding the same CDR3. The gene calls are TRBV18 and TRBJ2-2; possible D gene TRBD2, 6 bases. Germline loops: CDR1 KGHSH, CDR2 LQKENI. This CDR3 comprises 15 residues. The V and J ends lost 3 bases and 2 bases respectively, with 10 bases between them. DNA for the CDR3: TGTGCCAGCTCACCCGGGACTGAAAACACCGGGGAGCTGTTTTTT. Translated: CASSPGTENTGELFF.

The V gene is TRBV7-9, the J gene TRBJ1-2; D remains ambiguous. V dropped 1 base and J dropped 6 bases, with 18 bases sitting between them. The CDR3 totals 16 residues. The V gene's germline CDR1 is SEHNR and CDR2 FQNEAQ (reference sequence). CDR3 in DNA: TGTGCCAGCAGCTTAGAGGGAGAGAGGGATGGTAATGGCTACACCTTC. This sequence encodes CASSLEGERDGNGYTF.